These 16 T cell receptor beta chains were sequenced from one sample in a study of naive and memory T cell subsets. Four PCR rounds used nested alpha and beta constant region primers plus the SP2 primer. Via MiXCR, TCRdb re-called the 5' RACE reads, giving one row per CDR3 protein. The sample holds 55,000 to 70,000 distinct CDR3 sequences, less than 10% seen once. TCR cDNA received a 3' ligated oligonucleotide that carried a UMI. These receptors originate from a female donor in good health.

The V gene is TRBV3-1, the J gene TRBJ1-2; 7 positions match TRBD1. The CDR3 covers 15 residues. V was pared by 1 base and J by 4 bases, with 6 bases of the junction left unmatched. The germline V gene encodes CDR1 LGHDT and CDR2 YNNKEL (reference sequence). CDR3 sequence: CASSQGRDRFYGYTF. CDR3 bases: TGTGCCAGCAGCCAAGGCCGGGACAGATTCTATGGCTACACCTTC.

In this sample, this clonotype is medium-sized (0.01 to 0.1%). This chain connects TRBV20-1 to TRBJ1-2; 7 nucleotides align to TRBD1. This CDR3 contains 16 residues. Germline V gene data show CDR1 as DFQATT and CDR2 as SNEGSKA (reference sequence). V lost 5 bases and J lost 5; bases outside the gene matches: 17. As DNA, the CDR3 is TGCAGTGCTCAACCCATGGGCATTGGGACAGATTATGGCTACACCTTC. Translation: CSAQPMGIGTDYGYTF.

This clonotype was counted only a few times. This chain joins TRBV12-5 and TRBJ2-2; 8 bases fit TRBD2. This CDR3 region has 14 residues. CDR1 and CDR2 from the germline V gene are LGHNT and FRNRAP. J gave up 7 bases and V 6 bases, and 7 bases lay outside the gene matches. CDR3 residues: CASGHNGGGGELFF. Written as DNA, the CDR3 is TGTGCTAGTGGCCATAACGGGGGGGGCGGGGAGCTGTTTTTT. The whole variable domain, remainder taken from reference TRBV12-5 and TRBJ2-2, is DARVTQTPRHKVTEMGQEVTMRCQPILGHNTVFWYRQTMMQGLELLAYFRNRAPLDDSGMPKDRFSAEMPDATLATLKIQPSEPRDSAVYFCASGHNGGGGELFFGEGSRLTVL.

This sequence joins TRBV2 and TRBJ2-7; possibly TRBD1 for D (5 bases). Between the trimmed V and J ends, which lost 7 bases and 0 bases, there was a span of 10 bases. Germline lookup yields CDR1 SNHLY and CDR2 FYNNEI. The CDR3 loop spans 13 amino acids. CDR3: CASTRAVSYEQYF. The DNA for the CDR3 is TGTGCCAGCACCAGGGCGGTCTCCTACGAGCAGTACTTC. The full variable domain, in which reference TRBV2 and TRBJ2-7 provide the parts outside the CDR3, is EPEVTQTPSHQVTQMGQEVILRCVPISNHLYFYWYRQILGQKVEFLVSFYNNEISEKSEIFDDQFSVERPDGSNFTLKIRSTKLEDSAMYFCASTRAVSYEQYFGPGTRLTVT.

The rearrangement uses TRBV5-5 and TRBJ1-2; TRBD1 aligns across 8 bases. The CDR3 is made up of 18 amino acids. Germline V gene sequence: CDR1 SGHKS, CDR2 YYEKEE (reference sequence). V dropped 4 bases and J dropped 0; count of bases not matched to a gene: 14. CDR3 nucleotides: TGTGCCAGCAGCCCTCGGGACAGGCTTCAATCGGCTAACTATGGCTACACCTTC. Translating gives CASSPRDRLQSANYGYTF. The entire variable domain, with the rest obtained from reference TRBV5-5 and TRBJ1-2, is as follows: DAGVTQSPTHLIKTRGQQVTLRCSPISGHKSVSWYQQVLGQGPQFIFQYYEKEERGRGNFPDRFSARQFPNYSSELNVNALLLGDSALYLCASSPRDRLQSANYGYTFGSGTRLTVV.

This clonotype was detected ten times or more. The chain links TRBV20-1 to TRBJ2-3; D remains unclear. There are 13 residues in the CDR3. Germline V CDR1 and CDR2: DFQATT, SNEGSKA (reference sequence). Trimming took off 5 bases at V and 7 bases at J, with 16 bases between the two ends. CDR3 nucleotides: TGCAGTGCTGTCAAAAATTCCCAATATACGCAGTATTTT. It yields the protein CSAVKNSQYTQYF.

This clonotype was recorded many times. The rearrangement joins TRBV4-1 to TRBJ1-5, with D hard to call. Per the germline V gene, CDR1 is MGHRA and CDR2 is YSYEKL. The germline V and J ends were trimmed by 4 bases and 3 bases, with 13 bases remaining between them. There are 15 residues in the CDR3. The CDR3 nucleotides are TGCGCCAGCAGCCTCCGAGTAAGAGCCAATCAGCCCCAGCATTTT. Translation: CASSLRVRANQPQHF.

Ten or more counts support this clonotype. V gene TRBV20-1 combines with J gene TRBJ2-1; 11 nucleotides align to TRBD1. Germline CDR1 and CDR2: DFQATT and SNEGSKA (reference sequence). The V gene end was trimmed by 7 bases and the J gene end by 8 bases; junction bases not matched to a gene: 4. CDR3 length: 12 amino acids. The CDR3 DNA sequence: TGCAGTGTTGGACAGGGGGCGGATGAGCAGTTCTTC. It is translated as CSVGQGADEQFF.

V is TRBV7-6 and J is TRBJ2-1; perhaps D is TRBD1 or TRBD2 (6 bases each). The CDR3 sequence is 16 residues long. The V gene's germline CDR1 is SGHVS and CDR2 FNYEAQ. Deletions cut 7 bases from V and 0 bases from J, with 16 bases between. The CDR3 spells CASTNIGGHSYNEQFF. The CDR3 nucleotides read TGTGCCAGCACCAACATCGGGGGCCACTCCTACAATGAGCAGTTCTTC.

This clonotype was counted many times. This chain connects TRBV24-1 to TRBJ2-7, with D perhaps matching TRBD1 or TRBD2 (5 bases each). V was shortened by 8 bases and J by 2 bases, with 15 bases between the two germline ends. Germline V CDR1 and CDR2: KGHDR, SFDVKD. The CDR3 extends over 14 amino acids. CDR3 DNA sequence: TGTGCCACCATGGAAGGGACGGCACCCTACGAGCAGTACTTC. Encoded protein: CATMEGTAPYEQYF.

The chain links TRBV4-3 to TRBJ2-1; TRBD2 aligns across 15 bases. Unmatched junction bases numbered 3, after V lost 1 base and J lost 8 bases. This CDR3 spans 16 amino acids. CDR1 and CDR2 from the germline V gene are LGHNA and YSLEER. The CDR3 DNA reads TGCGCCAGCAGCCAAGGGACTAGCGGGGGGGCCCATGAGCAGTTCTTC. It specifies CASSQGTSGGAHEQFF.

This clonotype was picked up many times. The chain carries TRBV12-3 or TRBV12-4 and TRBJ1-5, with D hard to call. CDR3 length: 13 amino acids. Trimming stripped 3 bases from V and 5 bases from J, with 8 bases between. CDR3 nucleotides: TGTGCCAGCAGTTTCTCACGCTATCAGCCCCAGCATTTT. It is translated as CASSFSRYQPQHF.

This chain uses TRBV6-6 with TRBJ1-1; D gene uncertain. This CDR3 contains 15 residues. Germline CDR1 and CDR2: MNHNY and SVGAGI (reference sequence). Trimming shortened V by 5 bases and J by 5 bases, and 18 bases separated the two germline ends. CDR3 bases: TGTGCCAGCAGTATCCTAGACCACACGAGGACTGAAGCTTTCTTT. Translated: CASSILDHTRTEAFF.

In this sample, this clonotype turned up a few times. The rearrangement links TRBV4-3 to TRBJ2-7; tentative D call: TRBD1 (6 bases). Germline CDR1 is LGHNA and CDR2 is YSLEER. V was cut by 2 bases and J by 4 bases, with 15 bases left in between. The CDR3 is 15 residues long. CDR3: CASSQFDRTVYEQYF. The CDR3 bases are TGCGCCAGCAGCCAATTTGACCGGACAGTGTACGAGCAGTACTTC.

This clonotype was picked up a small number of times. The chain is built from TRBV20-1 and TRBJ2-2; unclear D gene. The CDR3 has 14 residues. Trimming pared 2 bases from V and 4 bases from J, leaving 11 bases between. The germline V gene encodes CDR1 DFQATT and CDR2 SNEGSKA (reference sequence). The CDR3 reads CSARTGRSTGELFF. The CDR3 bases are TGCAGTGCTAGAACTGGACGGAGCACCGGGGAGCTGTTTTTT.

This clonotype has a handful of counts. J is TRBJ2-1 and V is TRBV7-2; 8 bases are a match to TRBD1. The germline V gene has CDR1 SGHTA and CDR2 FQGNSA. Trimming removed 5 bases from V and 15 bases from J; junction bases left unmatched: 12. The CDR3 totals 13 residues. CDR3 in amino acids: CASSTYPDRATFF. The DNA of the CDR3 is TGTGCCAGCAGCACTTACCCGGACAGGGCGACGTTCTTC.